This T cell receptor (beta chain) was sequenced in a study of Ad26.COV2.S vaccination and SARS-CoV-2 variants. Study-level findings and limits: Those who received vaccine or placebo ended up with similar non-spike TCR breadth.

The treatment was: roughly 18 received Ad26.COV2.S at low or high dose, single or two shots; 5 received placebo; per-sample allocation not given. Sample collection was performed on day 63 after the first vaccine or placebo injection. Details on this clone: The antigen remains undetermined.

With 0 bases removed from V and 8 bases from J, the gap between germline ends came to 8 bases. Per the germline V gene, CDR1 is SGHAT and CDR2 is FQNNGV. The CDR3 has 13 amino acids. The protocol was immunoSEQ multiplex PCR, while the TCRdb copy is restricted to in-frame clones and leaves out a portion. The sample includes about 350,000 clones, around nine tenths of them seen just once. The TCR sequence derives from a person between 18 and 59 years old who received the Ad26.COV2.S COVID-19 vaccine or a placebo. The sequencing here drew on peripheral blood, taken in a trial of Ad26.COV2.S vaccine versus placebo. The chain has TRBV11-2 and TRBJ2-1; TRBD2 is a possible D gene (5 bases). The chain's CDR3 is CASSLDPGDEQFF. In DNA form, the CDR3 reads TGTGCCAGCAGCTTAGACCCCGGGGATGAGCAGTTCTTC.